Listed below are T cell receptor beta chains from one sample, sequenced in a study of memory CD4+ T cells and cytomegalovirus serostatus. Some clones are missing from TCRdb's copy, which holds only in-frame ones; the method was immunoSEQ multiplex PCR. The sample yields about 42,000 clones, roughly 80% seen once. Sequenced material: memory CD4+ T cells from blood. All receptors derive from an adult in good health and CMV-seronegative. Each CDR3 is given with its conserved first and last residue. D genes are given only for firm matches. The size of a clone is reported for some rows only, either as once, few or many, or as a class for expanded clones.

clone size | J gene | D gene | V gene | CDR3 protein | CDR3 DNA
. | TRBJ1-5 | . | TRBV7-8 | CASSLQGNQPQHF | TGTGCCAGCAGCTTACAGGGGAATCAGCCCCAGCATTTT
. | TRBJ2-3 | TRBD2 | TRBV5-6 | CASSTVLRGGGADTQYF | TGTGCCAGCAGCACCGTCTTGCGCGGGGGAGGTGCGGATACGCAGTATTTT
few | TRBJ1-1 | . | TRBV10-3 | CATRDKNTEAFF | TGTGCCACCCGAGACAAGAACACTGAAGCTTTCTTT
. | TRBJ2-6 | . | TRBV6-5 | CASSYPGAGGANVLTF | TGTGCCAGCAGTTACCCGGGGGCGGGCGGGGCCAACGTCCTGACTTTC
. | TRBJ2-5 | . | TRBV6-1 | CASRQTGGGETQYF | TGTGCCAGCAGACAAACAGGGGGAGGGGAGACCCAGTACTTC
. | TRBJ1-3 | . | TRBV15 | CATSRDGGAGNTIYF | TGTGCCACCAGCAGAGATGGAGGGGCTGGAAACACCATATATTTT
. | TRBJ2-6 | . | TRBV5-6 | CASIMYSGANVLTF | TGTGCCAGCATAATGTACTCTGGGGCCAACGTCCTGACTTTC
. | TRBJ1-2 | TRBD1 | TRBV28 | CASSTGGPFNYGYTF | TGTGCCAGCAGTACAGGGGGCCCTTTTAACTATGGCTACACCTTC
. | TRBJ2-6 | . | TRBV4-3 | CASSQVGSGANVLTF | TGCGCCAGCAGCCAAGTTGGGTCTGGGGCCAACGTCCTGACTTTC
. | TRBJ1-5 | . | TRBV7-2 | CASSFGRGANQPQHF | TGTGCCAGCAGCTTCGGGAGGGGGGCTAATCAGCCCCAGCATTTT
. | TRBJ2-3 | . | TRBV30 | CAWSPPGIEKRKGTQYF | TGTGCCTGGAGCCCCCCCGGCATAGAGAAGCGGAAGGGTACGCAGTATTTT
few | TRBJ1-2 | TRBD1 | TRBV2 | CASSADRGLYGYTF | TGTGCCAGCAGTGCCGACAGGGGGCTGTATGGCTACACCTTC
. | TRBJ2-7 | . | TRBV28 | CASRRELGGTYEQYF | TGTGCCAGCAGGAGAGAGTTGGGTGGGACCTACGAGCAGTACTTC
medium-sized | TRBJ2-2 | . | TRBV19 | CASSIGSTGELFF | TGTGCCAGTAGTATCGGGAGCACCGGGGAGCTGTTTTTT
. | TRBJ1-1 | . | TRBV27 | CASSFRRQTEAFF | TGTGCCAGCAGTTTTAGGAGACAGACTGAAGCTTTCTTT
. | TRBJ1-3 | TRBD1 | TRBV30 | CAWRGDRADTIYF | TGTGCCTGGAGGGGGGACAGGGCAGACACCATATATTTT
. | TRBJ1-5 | TRBD1 | TRBV28 | CASRATGEDQPQHF | TGTGCCAGCAGAGCGACAGGGGAGGATCAGCCCCAGCATTTT
medium-sized | TRBJ1-1 | . | TRBV5-1 | CASSSSTGNTEAFF | TGCGCCAGCAGCTCCTCCACAGGGAACACTGAAGCTTTCTTT
. | TRBJ1-4 | . | TRBV5-6 | CASSLVDGAGEKLFF | TGTGCCAGCAGCTTGGTGGATGGGGCTGGAGAAAAACTGTTTTTT
. | TRBJ2-1 | . | TRBV28 | CASSAPPGHASSYNEQFF | TGTGCCAGCAGTGCCCCCCCGGGGCACGCGAGCTCCTACAATGAGCAGTTCTTC
few | TRBJ1-5 | . | TRBV19 | CASSSDRNQPQHF | TGTGCCAGTAGTTCGGACAGAAATCAGCCCCAGCATTTT
. | TRBJ2-1 | . | TRBV6-1 | CASSDRPRGRLYNEQFF | TGTGCCAGCAGTGATAGGCCCCGGGGCAGACTATACAATGAGCAGTTCTTC
. | TRBJ1-5 | TRBD1 | TRBV28 | CASLRGGQGSYSNQPQHF | TGTGCCAGCCTGAGGGGGGGACAGGGAAGTTATAGCAATCAGCCCCAGCATTTT